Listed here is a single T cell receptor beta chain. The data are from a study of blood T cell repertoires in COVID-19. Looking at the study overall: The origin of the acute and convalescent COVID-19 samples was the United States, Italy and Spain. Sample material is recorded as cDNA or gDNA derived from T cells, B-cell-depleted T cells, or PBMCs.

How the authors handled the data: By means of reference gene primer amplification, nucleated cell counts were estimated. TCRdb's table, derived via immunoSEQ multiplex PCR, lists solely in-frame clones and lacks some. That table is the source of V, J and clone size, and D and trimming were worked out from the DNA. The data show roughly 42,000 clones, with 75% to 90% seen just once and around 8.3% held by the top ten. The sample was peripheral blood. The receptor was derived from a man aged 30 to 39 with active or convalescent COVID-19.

The CDR3 region has the DNA TGTGCCAGCAGTGATTTAGGGCTAGCGGACTACAATGAGCAGTTCTTC. This translates into CASSDLGLADYNEQFF. J is TRBJ2-1 and V is TRBV2; 7 nucleotides match TRBD2. V shed 3 bases and J 3 bases; nucleotides not matched to a gene: 8. CDR1 SNHLY and CDR2 FYNNEI come from the germline V gene. This CDR3 region has 16 residues.